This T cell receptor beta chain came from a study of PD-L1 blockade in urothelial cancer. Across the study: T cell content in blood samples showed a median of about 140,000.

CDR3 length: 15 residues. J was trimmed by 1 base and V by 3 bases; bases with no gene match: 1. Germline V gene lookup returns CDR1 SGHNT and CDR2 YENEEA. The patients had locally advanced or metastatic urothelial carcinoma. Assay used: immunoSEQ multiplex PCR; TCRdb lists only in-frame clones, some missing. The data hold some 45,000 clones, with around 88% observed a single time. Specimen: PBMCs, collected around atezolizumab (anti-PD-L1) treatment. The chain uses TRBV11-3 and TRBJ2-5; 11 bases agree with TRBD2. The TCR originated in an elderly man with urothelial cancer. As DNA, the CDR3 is TGTGCCAGCAGCTTCGGGACTAGCGGCCAAGAGACCCAGTACTTC. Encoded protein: CASSFGTSGQETQYF.